This T cell receptor beta chain was identified in a study of shared clonotypes between healthy human individuals. Across the study: The study enrolled two women and three men aged 18 to 49.

Notes on the study in general: Apart from blood, nothing was sampled; tissue repertoires likely differ.

On this clone: Its antigen is unknown.

Here immunoSEQ multiplex PCR was the method, and the copy in TCRdb shows in-frame clones only, minus some. The data show roughly 510,000 clones, roughly 79% seen once. Germline V CDR1 and CDR2: MNHEY, SMNVEV (reference sequence). This CDR3 has 12 residues. V dropped 4 bases and J dropped 1 base, with 4 bases sitting between them. The rearrangement joins TRBV27 to TRBJ2-5, with no clear D. Sequenced material: PBMCs. This TCR came from a middle-aged woman in good health. Some clones in this sample may be carry-over from other donors' samples. The CDR3 DNA reads TGTGCCAGCAGTTCCTCCCAAGAGACCCAGTACTTC. Its translation: CASSSSQETQYF.